This T cell receptor beta chain was retrieved from a study of blood T cell repertoires in COVID-19. In the study overall: COVID-19 samples collected from the United States, Italy and Spain covered acute and convalescent phases. T cells, B-cell-depleted T cells, or PBMCs provided the cDNA or gDNA that served as material.

Libraries were prepared by immunoSEQ multiplex PCR; TCRdb keeps only in-frame clonotypes and omits some of them. Here the sample spans a few hundred thousand clones, around 81% being singletons. In germline, CDR1 is MNHEY, CDR2 SVGEGT. Trimming cost V 4 bases and J 2 bases; bases outside gene matches: 5. The CDR3 extends over 16 amino acids. The sequence derives from a woman between 45 and 60 years old with active or convalescent COVID-19. This chain links TRBV6-2 or TRBV6-3 with TRBJ2-1; 10 nucleotides agree with TRBD2. The sample taken for sequencing was peripheral blood. The CDR3 loop is CASSSPLAGAYNEQFF. The CDR3 nucleotides read TGTGCCAGCAGTTCGCCTCTAGCGGGAGCCTACAATGAGCAGTTCTTC.